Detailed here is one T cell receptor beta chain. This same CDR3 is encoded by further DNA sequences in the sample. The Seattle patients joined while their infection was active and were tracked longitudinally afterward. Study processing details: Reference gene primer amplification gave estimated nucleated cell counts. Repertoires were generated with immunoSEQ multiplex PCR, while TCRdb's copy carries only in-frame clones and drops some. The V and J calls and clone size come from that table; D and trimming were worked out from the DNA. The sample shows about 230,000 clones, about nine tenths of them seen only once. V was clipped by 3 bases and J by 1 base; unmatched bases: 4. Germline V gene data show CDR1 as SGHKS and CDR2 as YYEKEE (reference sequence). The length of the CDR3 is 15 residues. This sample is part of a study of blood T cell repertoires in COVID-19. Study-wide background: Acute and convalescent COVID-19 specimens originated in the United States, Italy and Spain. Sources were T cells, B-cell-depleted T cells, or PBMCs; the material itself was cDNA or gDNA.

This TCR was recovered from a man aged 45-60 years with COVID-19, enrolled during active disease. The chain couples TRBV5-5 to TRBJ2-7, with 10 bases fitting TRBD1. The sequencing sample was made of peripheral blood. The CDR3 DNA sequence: TGTGCCAGCAGCTCCCGGGACAGGGGATCCTACGAGCAGTACTTC. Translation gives CASSSRDRGSYEQYF.